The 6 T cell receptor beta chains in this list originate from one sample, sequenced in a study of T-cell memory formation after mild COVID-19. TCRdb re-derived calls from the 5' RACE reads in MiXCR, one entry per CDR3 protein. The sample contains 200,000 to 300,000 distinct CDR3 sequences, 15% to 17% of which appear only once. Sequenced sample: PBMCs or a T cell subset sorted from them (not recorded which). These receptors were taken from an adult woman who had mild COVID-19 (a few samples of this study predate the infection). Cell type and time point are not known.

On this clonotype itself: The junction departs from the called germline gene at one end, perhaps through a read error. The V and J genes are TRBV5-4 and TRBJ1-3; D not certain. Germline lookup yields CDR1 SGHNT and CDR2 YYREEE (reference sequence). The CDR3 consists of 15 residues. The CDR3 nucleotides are TGTGCCAGCAGCTTGGGCGCGACACCTGGGAACACCATATATTTT. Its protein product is CASSLGATPGNTIYF.

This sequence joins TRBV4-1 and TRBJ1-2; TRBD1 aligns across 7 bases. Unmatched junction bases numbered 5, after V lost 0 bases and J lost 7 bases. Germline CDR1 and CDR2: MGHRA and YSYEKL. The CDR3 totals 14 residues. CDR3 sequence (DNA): TGCGCCAGCAGCCAAGATCCAGGGGGTAGTGGCTACACCTTC. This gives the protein CASSQDPGGSGYTF.

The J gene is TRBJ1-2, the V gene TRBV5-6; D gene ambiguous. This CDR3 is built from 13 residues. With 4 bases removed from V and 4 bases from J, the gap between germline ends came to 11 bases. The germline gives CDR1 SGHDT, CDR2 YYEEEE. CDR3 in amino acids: CASSPRRVYGYTF. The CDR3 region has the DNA TGTGCCAGCAGCCCCCGACGTGTCTATGGCTACACCTTC. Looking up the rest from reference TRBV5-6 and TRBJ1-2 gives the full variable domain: DAGVTQSPTHLIKTRGQQVTLRCSPKSGHDTVSWYQQALGQGPQFIFQYYEEEERQRGNFPDRFSGHQFPNYSSELNVNALLLGDSALYLCASSPRRVYGYTFGSGTRLTVV.

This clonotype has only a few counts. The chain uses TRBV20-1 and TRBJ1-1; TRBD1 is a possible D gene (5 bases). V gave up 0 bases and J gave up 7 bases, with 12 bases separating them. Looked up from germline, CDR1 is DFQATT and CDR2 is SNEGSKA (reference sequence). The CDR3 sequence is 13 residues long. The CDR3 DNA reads TGCAGTGCTAGAGATGGGCGGGGGATTGAAGCTTTCTTT. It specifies CSARDGRGIEAFF.

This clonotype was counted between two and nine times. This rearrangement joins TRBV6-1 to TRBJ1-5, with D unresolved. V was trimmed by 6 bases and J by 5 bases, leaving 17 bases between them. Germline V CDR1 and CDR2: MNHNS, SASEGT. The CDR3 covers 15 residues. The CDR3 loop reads CASSRSGFPDQPQHF. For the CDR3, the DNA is TGTGCCAGCAGCCGAAGTGGGTTCCCGGATCAGCCCCAGCATTTT.

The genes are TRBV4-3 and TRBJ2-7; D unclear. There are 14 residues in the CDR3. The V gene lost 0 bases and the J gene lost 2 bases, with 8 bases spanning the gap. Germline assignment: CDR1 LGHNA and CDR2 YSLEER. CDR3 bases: TGCGCCAGCAGCCAAGATGCCAGAACCTACGAGCAGTACTTC. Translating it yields CASSQDARTYEQYF.